A selection of T cell receptor beta chains follows, all from one sample in a study of cytomegalovirus exposure and HLA in healthy donors. The data were produced by immunoSEQ multiplex PCR, yet TCRdb's version contains in-frame clones alone and is incomplete. In the table there are approximately 170,000 clones, about 69% of which are singletons. The sequenced sample consisted of PBMCs. These receptors were taken from a man aged 30 to 39 in good health and CMV-seropositive. The CDR3 runs from the conserved cysteine through the conserved F or W. The D gene is left open where the match is weak. Not all rows give a size; the values are once, few, many and, for expanded clones, a class.

j_call,v_call,clone_size,d_call,cdr3_aa,cdr3_nt
TRBJ1-5,TRBV19,-,-,CASSRPEENQPQHF,TGTGCCAGTAGCCGACCGGAGGAAAATCAGCCCCAGCATTTT
TRBJ1-2,TRBV27,-,-,CASSLRGTRGYTF,TGTGCCAGCAGTCTTCGCGGAACTCGGGGCTACACCTTC
TRBJ2-5,TRBV5-5,-,TRBD2,CASSLPSGSMGETQYF,TGTGCCAGCAGCTTGCCAAGCGGGAGTATGGGTGAGACCCAGTACTTC
TRBJ2-7,TRBV5-1,-,-,CASSPGGGQDGEQYF,TGCGCCAGCAGCCCTGGGGGGGGACAAGACGGCGAGCAGTACTTC
TRBJ1-5,TRBV7-2,few,-,CASSLGSRTQGQPQHF,TGTGCCAGCAGCTTAGGGTCCAGGACACAGGGACAGCCCCAGCATTTT
TRBJ2-2,TRBV19,once,TRBD2,CVQSGTSGTRDTGELFF,TGTGTCCAATCGGGGACTAGCGGCACGCGGGACACCGGGGAGCTGTTTTTT
TRBJ2-2,TRBV6-6,-,TRBD2,CASTQGGLAVTGELFF,TGTGCCAGCACTCAAGGGGGACTAGCTGTAACCGGGGAGCTGTTTTTT
TRBJ1-4,TRBV19,-,TRBD1,CASSMRTGHEKLFF,TGTGCCAGTAGTATGCGGACAGGGCATGAAAAACTGTTTTTT
TRBJ2-7,TRBV4-3,-,-,CASSQKTDLYEQYF,TGCGCCAGCAGCCAAAAGACTGACCTTTACGAGCAGTACTTC
TRBJ2-7,TRBV9,-,TRBD2,CASSAAGLTYEQYF,TGTGCCAGCAGCGCAGCGGGACTTACCTACGAGCAGTACTTC
TRBJ1-1,TRBV7-9,-,-,CASSLVPGRITEAFF,TGTGCCAGCAGCTTAGTTCCAGGGAGGATCACTGAAGCTTTCTTT
TRBJ2-1,TRBV6-5,-,-,CASSYSQGYEQFF,TGTGCCAGCAGTTATTCCCAGGGCTATGAGCAGTTCTTC
TRBJ1-5,TRBV19,-,TRBD1,CASSPGTGELRNQPQHF,TGTGCCAGTAGTCCCGGGACAGGGGAGTTAAGAAATCAGCCCCAGCATTTT
TRBJ2-7,TRBV4-3,-,-,CASSQDIPYDGSAYEQYF,TGCGCCAGCAGCCAAGATATCCCCTATGACGGGAGCGCCTACGAGCAGTACTTC
TRBJ2-2,TRBV30,once,-,CAWSVPPLGGELFF,TGTGCCTGGAGTGTACCACCCCTCGGCGGGGAGCTGTTTTTT
TRBJ2-7,TRBV6-5,once,-,CASSSERRPYEQYF,TGTGCCAGCAGTTCTGAGCGGAGGCCCTACGAGCAGTACTTC
TRBJ2-1,TRBV7-2,-,TRBD2,CASSLSASGSYNEQFF,TGTGCCAGCAGCTTATCCGCTAGCGGGAGTTACAATGAGCAGTTCTTC
TRBJ2-7,TRBV9,-,TRBD2,CASSVVGGTPYEQYF,TGTGCCAGCAGCGTAGTGGGAGGGACCCCCTACGAGCAGTACTTC
TRBJ1-2,TRBV6-5,-,-,CASSPYVDPNYGYTF,TGTGCCAGCAGCCCCTACGTCGATCCCAACTATGGCTACACCTTC
TRBJ2-7,TRBV5-6,-,TRBD2,CASSTGGEYEQYF,TGTGCCAGCAGTACGGGGGGAGAATACGAGCAGTACTTC
TRBJ1-5,TRBV2,-,-,CASSERTPKNQPQHF,TGTGCCAGCAGTGAAAGGACACCGAAGAATCAGCCCCAGCATTTT
TRBJ1-5,TRBV7-2,-,TRBD1,CASSFDRGAGGNQPQHF,TGTGCCAGCAGCTTTGACAGGGGGGCTGGAGGCAATCAGCCCCAGCATTTT
TRBJ1-2,TRBV9,-,TRBD1,CASSVGTGSSGYGYTF,TGTGCCAGCAGCGTAGGGACAGGGTCTTCGGGTTATGGCTACACCTTC
TRBJ2-7,TRBV30,few,-,CAWSVQADEQYF,TGTGCCTGGAGTGTACAGGCGGACGAGCAGTACTTC
TRBJ2-1,TRBV5-1,-,-,CAGSLPTGGDFYNEQFF,TGCGCCGGCAGCTTACCGACTGGCGGTGACTTTTACAATGAGCAGTTCTTC
TRBJ1-5,TRBV5-1,-,-,CASSYGGVGQPQHF,TGCGCCAGCAGCTATGGCGGGGTAGGACAGCCCCAGCATTTT
TRBJ1-2,TRBV20-1,once,-,CSAPDSYYTF,TGCAGTGCCCCGGACAGTTACTACACCTTC
TRBJ2-7,TRBV30,-,-,CAWRPVGGGPYEQYF,TGTGCCTGGCGACCTGTGGGGGGAGGACCCTACGAGCAGTACTTC
TRBJ2-2,TRBV9,-,TRBD2,CASSTSSWSSGGRNTGELFF,TGTGCCAGCAGCACCTCCAGCTGGAGTAGCGGGGGCAGGAACACCGGGGAGCTGTTTTTT
TRBJ1-2,TRBV12-5,-,-,CASGLASGLAGYTF,TGTGCTAGTGGTTTGGCCTCAGGGTTGGCTGGCTACACCTTC
TRBJ2-7,TRBV19,-,TRBD1,CASSIRDRDEQYF,TGTGCCAGTAGTATCAGGGACAGGGACGAGCAGTACTTC
TRBJ1-1,TRBV19,-,-,CATSGVWNTEAFF,TGTGCCACTTCGGGGGTTTGGAACACTGAAGCTTTCTTT
TRBJ1-2,TRBV15,-,-,CATSRDLGSPYGYTF,TGTGCCACCAGCAGAGATTTGGGCAGCCCCTATGGCTACACCTTC
TRBJ2-1,TRBV6-6,once,-,CASRRGNNEQFF,TGTGCCAGTCGGCGCGGGAACAATGAGCAGTTCTTC
TRBJ2-1,TRBV7-8,-,TRBD2,CASSFTSGRYGDEQFF,TGTGCCAGCAGCTTCACTAGCGGGAGGTATGGGGATGAGCAGTTCTTC
TRBJ1-5,TRBV5-1,-,-,CASSLGGSGNQPQHF,TGCGCCAGCAGCTTAGGGGGATCGGGCAATCAGCCCCAGCATTTT
TRBJ2-1,TRBV18,-,-,CASSPGQSSYNEQFF,TGTGCCAGCTCACCGGGACAAAGCTCCTACAATGAGCAGTTCTTC
TRBJ1-5,TRBV6-5,-,TRBD1,CASRQTGGAGQPQHF,TGTGCCAGCAGGCAGACAGGGGGCGCTGGGCAGCCCCAGCATTTT
TRBJ1-6,TRBV11-2,once,-,CASSLETGSPLHF,TGTGCCAGCAGCTTAGAAACGGGTTCACCCCTCCACTTT
TRBJ2-3,TRBV5-8,once,-,CASSLVRGSTDTQYF,TGTGCCAGCAGCTTGGTGAGGGGGAGCACAGATACGCAGTATTTT